This record looks at one T cell receptor beta chain sequence and its context. This entry is derived from a study of control samples from healthy donors and cancer patients. Generated by immunoSEQ multiplex PCR, the TCRdb table keeps only in-frame clones and is missing some. Counted here are 150,000 to 200,000 clones, around 90% occurring once; the ten biggest clones make up nearly 5%. The TCR comes from a woman aged 30 to 39 in good health. The material sequenced was blood.

In DNA form, the CDR3 reads TGTGCCAGCTCACAACACAATGAGCAGTTCTTC. Translation gives CASSQHNEQFF. The rearrangement links TRBV19 to TRBJ2-1; D call uncertain. Germline-derived CDR1 and CDR2 are LNHDA and SQIVND (reference sequence). V was trimmed by 9 bases and J by 5 bases, leaving 8 bases between them. The CDR3 has 11 residues.